Listed here are 30 T cell receptor beta chains from one sample, sequenced in a study of shared clonotypes between healthy human individuals. Clones were read by immunoSEQ multiplex PCR, and TCRdb kept only the in-frame ones, dropping some. The sample carries 2.3 million or so clones, just over 90% recorded once. The sequenced sample was naive CD4+ T cells from PBMCs. The subset here: CD45RA+ positively selected. The receptors originated from a man between 18 and 29 years old in good health. Some clones in this sample may be carry-over from other donors' samples.

This rearrangement joins TRBV5-1 to TRBJ1-3, with D hard to call. Germline CDR1 reads SGHRS; CDR2 reads YFSETQ. This CDR3 comprises 15 residues. V was shortened by 4 bases and J by 2 bases, with 13 bases between the two germline ends. CDR3 nucleotides: TGCGCCAGCAGCCCGGCGGGGAGTCCTGGAAACACCATATATTTT. Translated, it gives CASSPAGSPGNTIYF.

The chain uses TRBV2 and TRBJ1-1; D unclear. This CDR3 comprises 14 residues. Germline CDR1 SNHLY, CDR2 FYNNEI. V dropped 3 bases and J dropped 2 bases, with 10 bases sitting between them. The CDR3 loop reads CASSDRAGNTEAFF. CDR3 nucleotide sequence: TGTGCCAGCAGTGACCGAGCGGGTAACACTGAAGCTTTCTTT.

This rearrangement joins TRBV28 to TRBJ2-3; TRBD1 is a possible D gene (6 bases). This CDR3 has 15 residues. V shed 7 bases and J shed 2 bases, with 16 bases lying between them. Germline V gives CDR1 MDHEN, CDR2 SYDVKM. CDR3 region: CASKLGQGPTDTQYF. In DNA, the CDR3 is TGTGCCAGCAAACTTGGGCAGGGGCCCACAGATACGCAGTATTTT.

Notes on this clone: This same CDR3 is encoded by further DNA sequences in the sample. The chain uses TRBV5-1 and TRBJ2-7; TRBD2 might be the D (6 bases). V was pared by 0 bases and J by 3 bases, with 13 bases between. This CDR3 has 15 residues. Germline values: CDR1 SGHRS, CDR2 YFSETQ. The CDR3 protein is CASSLGGSGNYEQYF. CDR3 DNA sequence: TGCGCCAGCAGCTTGGGTGGTAGCGGTAACTACGAGCAGTACTTC.

This chain joins TRBV28 and TRBJ2-3; 10 nucleotides line up with TRBD2. Germline assignment: CDR1 MDHEN and CDR2 SYDVKM. V gave up 6 bases and J gave up 6 bases; unmatched junction bases: 12. The CDR3 runs 16 residues. This CDR3 reads CASRGASGRLGDTQYF. In DNA form, the CDR3 reads TGTGCCAGCAGGGGTGCTAGCGGGAGATTGGGGGATACGCAGTATTTT.

This chain uses TRBV15 with TRBJ2-1; 14 bases are shared with TRBD2. There are 16 residues in the CDR3. Per germline, CDR1 LNHNV and CDR2 YYDKDF (reference sequence). Losses at the gene ends were 5 bases for V and 9 bases for J; bases not matched to a gene: 9. CDR3 nucleotide sequence: TGTGCCACCAGCGACGGACTAGCGGGAGGTCGACGTGAGCAGTTCTTC. This sequence encodes CATSDGLAGGRREQFF.

This clone showed up just once. CDR3 coding DNA: TGCGCCAGCAGCTTCAGGCTAGGACTCAACTATGGCTACACCTTC. Amino acid sequence: CASSFRLGLNYGYTF. The chain carries TRBV5-1 and TRBJ1-2, with D uncertain. The CDR3 has 15 residues. Germline V gives CDR1 SGHRS, CDR2 YFSETQ. V was trimmed by 2 bases and J by 2 bases, leaving 13 bases between them.

The chain recombines TRBV5-1 with TRBJ1-4; possible D gene TRBD1, 6 bases. The ends were cut back, 2 bases at V and 5 bases at J, with 10 bases in the middle. This CDR3 is 14 amino acids long. The germline V gene has CDR1 SGHRS and CDR2 YFSETQ. The CDR3: CASSLRGRNEKLFF. The CDR3 coding sequence is TGCGCCAGCAGCTTACGGGGGCGGAATGAAAAACTGTTTTTT.

The chain has TRBV7-2 and TRBJ2-1; tentative D call: TRBD2 (5 bases). CDR1 is SGHTA and CDR2 is FQGNSA in the germline V gene. The germline V and J ends were trimmed by 4 bases and 2 bases, with 15 bases remaining between them. The CDR3 totals 16 residues. CDR3 in DNA: TGTGCCAGCAGCTCGTCACTAGTGCGGCCCTACAATGAGCAGTTCTTC. Protein product: CASSSSLVRPYNEQFF.

This clone was detected only once. The chain recombines TRBV5-8 with TRBJ2-7; 11 bases map to TRBD1. V was clipped by 0 bases and J by 2 bases; unmatched bases: 4. The CDR3 sequence is 16 residues long. Germline lookup yields CDR1 SGHTS and CDR2 YDEGEE. CDR3 amino acids: CASSLEPGQGAYEQYF. The CDR3 DNA sequence: TGTGCCAGCAGCTTGGAACCGGGACAGGGGGCCTACGAGCAGTACTTC.

Notes on this clone: Within the sample, other DNA sequences also encode this same CDR3. The chain joins TRBV18 to TRBJ1-1; D might be TRBD1 (6 bases). Germline V gene data show CDR1 as KGHSH and CDR2 as LQKENI. The germline V and J ends were trimmed by 1 base and 1 base, with 7 bases remaining between them. The CDR3 is 14 amino acids. CDR3: CASSPLTGNTEAFF. CDR3 nucleotides: TGTGCCAGCTCACCACTGACAGGGAACACTGAAGCTTTCTTT.

The V call is TRBV18, the J call TRBJ1-1; no clear D. The CDR3 contains 14 residues. From germline, CDR1 is KGHSH and CDR2 LQKENI. The V gene lost 3 bases and the J gene lost 6 bases, with 14 bases spanning the gap. The CDR3, as DNA: TGTGCCAGCTCACCCTTCCCGAACCCCGCTGAAGCTTTCTTT. Its protein is CASSPFPNPAEAFF.

The J gene is TRBJ2-5, the V gene TRBV12-5, with 7 bases that match TRBD1. This CDR3 contains 19 residues. Germline V CDR1 and CDR2: LGHNT, FRNRAP. Trimming at V came to 0 bases and at J to 5 bases, leaving 18 bases not matched to a gene. CDR3 nucleotides: TGTGCTAGTGGTTTGGTACCCCCCCTTATAGGGGGCGTGAGGGAGACCCAGTACTTC. Its translation is CASGLVPPLIGGVRETQYF.

The rearrangement uses TRBV6-1 and TRBJ2-5; the D is unclear. Trimming stripped 8 bases from V and 4 bases from J, with 11 bases between. The CDR3 consists of 12 residues. Germline loops: CDR1 MNHNS, CDR2 SASEGT. CDR3 nucleotide sequence: TGTGCCAGCCACCAGTGGAGAGAGACCCAGTACTTC. This encodes CASHQWRETQYF.

The chain recombines TRBV2 with TRBJ2-2; weak D call: TRBD2 (5 bases). V was pared by 6 bases and J by 1 base, with 12 bases between. CDR1 and CDR2 from the germline V gene are SNHLY and FYNNEI. The CDR3 spans 15 residues. Written as DNA, the CDR3 is TGTGCCAGCAGGGGAGACCCCTTGAACACCGGGGAGCTGTTTTTT. The encoded protein is CASRGDPLNTGELFF.

The rearrangement joins TRBV10-3 to TRBJ2-7; D might be TRBD1 (5 bases). CDR1 ENHRY and CDR2 SYGVKD come from the germline V gene. V was cut by 6 bases and J by 3 bases, with 21 bases left in between. This CDR3 region has 16 residues. CDR3 residues: CAISTPAGASYYEQYF. DNA for the CDR3: TGTGCCATCAGCACCCCTGCTGGGGCAAGCTACTACGAGCAGTACTTC.

V gene TRBV4-3 combines with J gene TRBJ2-3, with D hard to call. CDR3 size: 15 residues. The germline V and J ends were trimmed by 0 bases and 4 bases, with 11 bases remaining between them. Germline V gene lookup returns CDR1 LGHNA and CDR2 YSLEER. DNA of the CDR3: TGCGCCAGCAGCCAAGATTGGAGTAATTCAGATACGCAGTATTTT. It codes for CASSQDWSNSDTQYF.

In this sample, this clone turned up a few times. The chain carries TRBV6-5 and TRBJ1-5; D remains unclear. This CDR3 has 14 residues. Germline V gives CDR1 MNHEY, CDR2 SVGAGI. The V end was cut by 0 bases, the J end by 5 bases, with 8 bases between. CDR3 sequence (DNA): TGTGCCAGCAGTTACTCGAAGGATGATCAGCCCCAGCATTTT. Translated: CASSYSKDDQPQHF.

The CDR3 bases are TGTGCCAGCAGCATCGGCGGTGCTGGGGCCAACGTCCTGACTTTC. Its translation: CASSIGGAGANVLTF. This chain joins TRBV5-8 and TRBJ2-6, with unresolved D. Germline V gene lookup returns CDR1 SGHTS and CDR2 YDEGEE. The length of the CDR3 is 15 residues. Between the trimmed V and J ends, which lost 4 bases and 2 bases, there was a span of 10 bases.

The V and J genes are TRBV28 and TRBJ2-7, with 9 positions matching TRBD2. Trimming cost V 5 bases and J 2 bases; bases outside gene matches: 10. Germline V gene lookup returns CDR1 MDHEN and CDR2 SYDVKM. The CDR3 is made up of 16 amino acids. The CDR3 loop is CASSIDSGRPAYEQYF. The CDR3 DNA reads as TGTGCCAGCAGTATCGATAGCGGGAGACCCGCCTACGAGCAGTACTTC.

The chain employs TRBV30 and TRBJ2-7; weak D call: TRBD1 (6 bases). The germline V gene has CDR1 GTSNPN and CDR2 SVGIG (reference sequence). This CDR3 has 15 residues. Trimming took 3 bases from V and 5 from J, leaving 20 bases between them. CDR3 in amino acids: CAWSQGHHLGDEQYF. CDR3 in DNA: TGTGCCTGGAGCCAGGGGCATCACCTAGGGGACGAGCAGTACTTC.

This clone was recorded once. V is TRBV30 and J is TRBJ1-6; D not resolved. The CDR3 consists of 14 residues. Germline V gene sequence: CDR1 GTSNPN, CDR2 SVGIG (reference sequence). V shed 7 bases and J shed 8 bases, with 18 bases lying between them. The CDR3 sequence: CASHKRAWDSPLHF. DNA for the CDR3: TGTGCCTCCCACAAACGGGCATGGGATTCACCCCTCCACTTT.

V usage is TRBV18 and J usage is TRBJ1-1, with a tentative D call TRBD1 (5 bases). Trimming stripped 7 bases from V and 1 base from J, with 10 bases between. The germline V gene has CDR1 KGHSH and CDR2 LQKENI. The CDR3 runs 13 residues. The chain's CDR3 is CASLTAWNTEAFF. In DNA, the CDR3 is TGTGCCAGCTTGACAGCATGGAACACTGAAGCTTTCTTT.

On this clone itself: Other DNA sequences in this specimen translate into the identical CDR3. This chain uses TRBV5-1 with TRBJ2-1; TRBD2 is a possible D gene (5 bases). Trimming took off 7 bases at V and 3 bases at J, with 20 bases between the two ends. Per germline, CDR1 SGHRS and CDR2 YFSETQ. The CDR3 has 16 amino acids. The CDR3 bases are TGCGCCAGCTCTTTGTCTGGTGGGAGTAGCTACAATGAGCAGTTCTTC. This gives the protein CASSLSGGSSYNEQFF.

This chain joins TRBV6-1 and TRBJ2-3; the D gene is possibly TRBD2 (6 bases). Looked up from germline, CDR1 is MNHNS and CDR2 is SASEGT. The V and J ends lost 3 bases and 7 bases respectively, with 23 bases between them. This CDR3 has 17 amino acids. CDR3 in amino acids: CASSDVPSGHGGNTQYF. The CDR3 coding sequence is TGTGCCAGCAGTGACGTCCCAAGCGGCCACGGGGGAAATACGCAGTATTTT.

In this sample, this clone turned up once. The chain is built from TRBV25-1 and TRBJ1-2, with D possibly matching TRBD1 (5 bases). V lost 11 bases and J 4 bases, leaving 20 bases between the germline ends. CDR3 length: 14 amino acids. Germline CDR1 and CDR2: MGHDK and SYGVNS. The CDR3 loop reads CARPPPGSAYGYTF. The CDR3 nucleotides read TGTGCCCGCCCCCCCCCAGGGTCGGCCTATGGCTACACCTTC.

The chain uses TRBV29-1 and TRBJ2-5, with D perhaps TRBD1 or TRBD2 (5 bases each). The germline gives CDR1 SQVTM, CDR2 ANQGSEA. CDR3 length: 12 residues. V was trimmed by 7 bases and J by 5 bases, leaving 14 bases between them. CDR3 sequence (DNA): TGCAGCGCCACTCGAGGGGCTGAGACCCAGTACTTC. Translating it yields CSATRGAETQYF.

As concerns this clone: Other nucleotide sequences in the sample specify the same CDR3. This rearrangement joins TRBV28 to TRBJ1-5; 7 nucleotides match TRBD1. Germline CDR1 MDHEN, CDR2 SYDVKM. Germline trimming cut 6 bases from V and 6 bases from J; bases unmatched to any gene: 2. The CDR3 runs 12 residues. CDR3 loop: CASSQGVQPQHF. The CDR3 DNA reads TGTGCCAGCAGCCAGGGGGTTCAGCCCCAGCATTTT.

This chain connects TRBV2 to TRBJ2-3; D gene uncertain. CDR1 is SNHLY, CDR2 FYNNEI, per germline. This CDR3 spans 16 amino acids. Trimming pared 2 bases from V and 0 bases from J, leaving 12 bases between. Here the CDR3 reads CASSEIGPGSTDTQYF. CDR3 coding DNA: TGTGCCAGCAGTGAAATCGGCCCCGGGAGCACAGATACGCAGTATTTT.

The rearrangement links TRBV4-3 to TRBJ2-1; D assignment may be TRBD1 or TRBD2 (5 bases each). The CDR3 consists of 16 residues. Germline V gives CDR1 LGHNA, CDR2 YSLEER. V lost 3 bases and J 2 bases, leaving 14 bases between the germline ends. CDR3 amino acids: CASSQARDRPYNEQFF. The CDR3 DNA reads TGCGCCAGCAGCCAGGCCCGGGACCGGCCCTACAATGAGCAGTTCTTC.